These 8 T cell receptor beta chains came from one sample sequenced in a study of blood T cell repertoires in COVID-19 (dated by TCRdb to about 2020). Preparation of the library involved the immunoSEQ multiplex PCR assay. TCRdb limited this immuneACCESS table to in-frame rearrangements with V and J called. A share of clones is missing; checked studies link under half to unresolved V genes, and the rest is unexplained. The sample table shows 150,000 or so clones, and 80% are seen once. The ten most abundant clones make up 10% to 15% of the sample. Sequencing was performed on peripheral blood. These receptor sequences come from a man in his sixties with active or convalescent COVID-19.

V gene TRBV3-1 (or the pseudogene TRBV3-2) combines with J gene TRBJ2-3; no clear D gene. The CDR3 contains 12 residues. CDR1 is LGHDT, CDR2 YNNKEL, per germline (reference sequence). Trimming pared 4 bases from V and 4 bases from J, leaving 6 bases between. The CDR3 sequence: CASSRGADTQYF. The CDR3 coding sequence is TGTGCCAGCAGCCGTGGAGCAGATACGCAGTATTTT.

The V and J genes are TRBV4-1 and TRBJ1-2; D unclear. Germline CDR1 and CDR2: MGHRA and YSYEKL. CDR3 length equals 13 residues. Trimming removed 4 bases at V and 1 base at J, with 7 bases between. CDR3 protein: CASSRGINYGYTF. DNA for the CDR3: TGCGCCAGCAGCCGAGGGATTAACTATGGCTACACCTTC.

The rearrangement joins TRBV5-5 to TRBJ2-1; D ambiguous. V shed 4 bases and J shed 9 bases, with 17 bases lying between them. The CDR3 covers 14 residues. Germline CDR1 SGHKS, CDR2 YYEKEE (reference sequence). CDR3 amino acids: CASSGLGLSGEQFF. As DNA, the CDR3 is TGTGCCAGCAGCGGCCTGGGTCTTTCGGGTGAGCAGTTCTTC.

This sequence joins TRBV20-1 and TRBJ2-7, with D possibly TRBD2 on 6 matching bases. This CDR3 spans 14 amino acids. In germline, CDR1 is DFQATT, CDR2 SNEGSKA (reference sequence). The V gene lost 3 bases and the J gene lost 5 bases, with 17 bases spanning the gap. CDR3 coding DNA: TGCAGTGCTAGTGGCCCTGCGGGAACCCACGAGCAGTACTTC. It translates to CSASGPAGTHEQYF.

This clone was found a few times. This chain joins TRBV6-5 and TRBJ2-2, with 14 bases aligning to TRBD2. The CDR3 spans 15 residues. Trimming cost V 6 bases and J 5 bases; bases outside gene matches: 2. The germline V gene has CDR1 MNHEY and CDR2 SVGAGI. The CDR3 DNA is TGTGCCAGCAGGGGGACTAGCGGGAGAACCGGGGAGCTGTTTTTT. Residues: CASRGTSGRTGELFF.

The rearrangement uses TRBV7-8 and TRBJ2-7; TRBD1 matches at 9 bases. Trimming at V came to 3 bases and at J to 6 bases, leaving 3 bases not matched to a gene. The germline gives CDR1 SGHVS, CDR2 FQNEAQ. This CDR3 has 13 amino acids. CDR3 nucleotides: TGTGCCAGCAGCTTTAGGGACAGGGTCGAGCAGTACTTC. This codes for CASSFRDRVEQYF.

The chain carries TRBV5-1 and TRBJ2-3; possibly TRBD2 for D (5 bases). Germline V gene sequence: CDR1 SGHRS, CDR2 YFSETQ. The CDR3 is 14 amino acids. The V end was cut by 0 bases, the J end by 6 bases, with 11 bases between. The CDR3 protein is CASSLVAGEDTQYF. As DNA, the CDR3 is TGCGCCAGCAGCTTGGTAGCCGGGGAGGATACGCAGTATTTT.

The chain is built from TRBV19 and TRBJ2-7, with D possibly matching TRBD1 (6 bases). Germline CDR1 LNHDA, CDR2 SQIVND (reference sequence). V was cut by 4 bases and J by 4 bases, with 11 bases left in between. The CDR3 is 13 residues long. The CDR3 protein is CASSTQTGYEQYF. CDR3 nucleotide sequence: TGTGCCAGTAGTACCCAGACAGGATACGAGCAGTACTTC. Supplemented by reference TRBV19 and TRBJ2-7, the full variable domain reads DGGITQSPKYLFRKEGQNVTLSCEQNLNHDAMYWYRQDPGQGLRLIYYSQIVNDFQKGDIAEGYSVSREKKESFPLTVTSAQKNPTAFYLCASSTQTGYEQYFGPGTRLTVT.